A selection of T cell receptor beta chains follows, all from one sample in a study of blood T cell repertoires in COVID-19. The data were produced by immunoSEQ multiplex PCR, yet TCRdb's version contains in-frame clones alone and is incomplete. This repertoire shows around 170,000 clones, approximately 85% found once; its top ten account for under 9.5%. The specimen sequenced was PBMCs or T cells enriched from blood (not recorded which). These receptors were taken from a woman aged 30 to 39 who had recovered from COVID-19. Each CDR3 is given with its conserved first and last residue. Fields, in order: J gene, D gene, V gene, clone size, CDR3 DNA, CDR3 protein. A D gene is named only where the DNA matches it firmly. Size tells how often a clone was seen (once, few, many) or the class of an expanded clone, and some rows leave it out.

j_call: TRBJ2-5; d_call: -; v_call: TRBV10-3; clone_size: -; cdr3_nt: TGTGCCATCAGCGAAGGGGCGGAGACCCAGTACTTC; cdr3_aa: CAISEGAETQYF
j_call: TRBJ2-1; d_call: TRBD2; v_call: TRBV3-1/TRBV3-2; clone_size: -; cdr3_nt: TGTGCCAGCAGCCAGACAAATTTTATGGGGGGGGAGCAGTTCTTC; cdr3_aa: CASSQTNFMGGEQFF
j_call: TRBJ1-5; d_call: -; v_call: TRBV5-1; clone_size: -; cdr3_nt: TGCGCCAGCAGCTTGGGGACAGCAAATCAGCCCCAGCATTTT; cdr3_aa: CASSLGTANQPQHF
j_call: TRBJ1-4; d_call: TRBD1; v_call: TRBV2; clone_size: -; cdr3_nt: TGTGCCAGCAGTCGACTTGGGACAGCAACTAATGAAAAACTGTTTTTT; cdr3_aa: CASSRLGTATNEKLFF
j_call: TRBJ2-7; d_call: -; v_call: TRBV7-9; clone_size: -; cdr3_nt: TGTGCCAGCAGCACGGACTCGTACGAGCAGTACTTC; cdr3_aa: CASSTDSYEQYF
j_call: TRBJ2-2; d_call: TRBD2; v_call: TRBV4-1; clone_size: -; cdr3_nt: TGCGCCAGCAGCCAGACTAGCGGGAGGGGCACCGGGGAGCTGTTTTTT; cdr3_aa: CASSQTSGRGTGELFF
j_call: TRBJ2-7; d_call: TRBD1; v_call: TRBV7-9; clone_size: -; cdr3_nt: TGTGCCAGCAGCTCGGACAGGGTTATGTCCTACGAGCAGTACTTC; cdr3_aa: CASSSDRVMSYEQYF
j_call: TRBJ2-1; d_call: TRBD2; v_call: TRBV28; clone_size: -; cdr3_nt: TGTGCCAGCACCTCGACGGCGGGGGAAGTGAACAATGAGCAGTTCTTC; cdr3_aa: CASTSTAGEVNNEQFF
j_call: TRBJ2-7; d_call: -; v_call: TRBV24-1; clone_size: -; cdr3_nt: TGTGCCACCAGTTCCACCCAGGGGGGCTCCTACGAGCAGTACTTC; cdr3_aa: CATSSTQGGSYEQYF
j_call: TRBJ2-2; d_call: -; v_call: TRBV6-5; clone_size: -; cdr3_nt: TGTGCCAACGAGGACATTTACGGGGAGCTGTTTTTT; cdr3_aa: CANEDIYGELFF
j_call: TRBJ1-6; d_call: -; v_call: TRBV28; clone_size: -; cdr3_nt: TGTGCCACCGGGGGAAGCGATAATTCACCCCTCCACTTT; cdr3_aa: CATGGSDNSPLHF
j_call: TRBJ1-4; d_call: -; v_call: TRBV12-5; clone_size: -; cdr3_nt: TGTGCTAGTGGTTTCCGGGATCAGGAAAAACTGTTTTTT; cdr3_aa: CASGFRDQEKLFF
j_call: TRBJ1-2; d_call: -; v_call: TRBV28; clone_size: -; cdr3_nt: TGTGCCAGCAGTTTTAGGAGGACTCATCATGGCTACACCTTC; cdr3_aa: CASSFRRTHHGYTF
j_call: TRBJ2-7; d_call: TRBD2; v_call: TRBV6-1; clone_size: few; cdr3_nt: TGTGCCAGCAGTGAAGCTTGGTCAGCGGGAGCCTACGAGCAGTACTTC; cdr3_aa: CASSEAWSAGAYEQYF
j_call: TRBJ2-7; d_call: -; v_call: TRBV15; clone_size: -; cdr3_nt: TGTGCCACCAGCAGAGCGGCCGGGGACGAGCAGTACTTC; cdr3_aa: CATSRAAGDEQYF
j_call: TRBJ1-3; d_call: -; v_call: TRBV13; clone_size: few; cdr3_nt: TGTGCCAGCAGCTTACACGCGTCGGGGGGAAACACCATATATTTT; cdr3_aa: CASSLHASGGNTIYF
j_call: TRBJ2-6; d_call: -; v_call: TRBV7-9; clone_size: -; cdr3_nt: TGTGCCAGCAGCACGTCGACAGATATCTGGTCTGGGGCCAACGTCCTGACTTTC; cdr3_aa: CASSTSTDIWSGANVLTF
j_call: TRBJ1-3; d_call: TRBD1; v_call: TRBV4-1; clone_size: once; cdr3_nt: TGCGCCAGCAGCCAAGATCCGGTACAGGGGGCTCCTGGAAACACCATATATTTT; cdr3_aa: CASSQDPVQGAPGNTIYF
j_call: TRBJ1-3; d_call: -; v_call: TRBV4-1; clone_size: -; cdr3_nt: TGCGCCAGCAGCCAAGACTTCCCCGGGGGGCTGGTGGACACCATATATTTT; cdr3_aa: CASSQDFPGGLVDTIYF
j_call: TRBJ1-5; d_call: TRBD1; v_call: TRBV6-5; clone_size: -; cdr3_nt: TGTGCCAGCAGTTACTCCGGGACAGGGGTTCCCCAGCCCCAGCATTTT; cdr3_aa: CASSYSGTGVPQPQHF
j_call: TRBJ2-5; d_call: -; v_call: TRBV3-1/TRBV3-2; clone_size: -; cdr3_nt: TGTGCCAGCAGCCAAGGAGACCGGAGGGGAGAGACCCAGTACTTC; cdr3_aa: CASSQGDRRGETQYF
j_call: TRBJ2-1; d_call: -; v_call: TRBV6-5; clone_size: -; cdr3_nt: TGTGCCAGCAGTTTAGACAACTCCTACAATGAGCAGTTCTTC; cdr3_aa: CASSLDNSYNEQFF
j_call: TRBJ2-7; d_call: -; v_call: TRBV2; clone_size: -; cdr3_nt: TGTGCCAGACAGATACAGGGTAGGAGTAACGAGCAGTACTTC; cdr3_aa: CARQIQGRSNEQYF
j_call: TRBJ2-7; d_call: TRBD1; v_call: TRBV7-7; clone_size: -; cdr3_nt: TGTGCCAGCAGCCCGCTGACAGGGGGGTTAGCCTACGAGCAGTACTTC; cdr3_aa: CASSPLTGGLAYEQYF
j_call: TRBJ1-2; d_call: TRBD1; v_call: TRBV24-1; clone_size: few; cdr3_nt: TGTGCCACCAGTGATTCTACAGGGGGCCTGGAAGGCTACACCTTC; cdr3_aa: CATSDSTGGLEGYTF
j_call: TRBJ2-6; d_call: -; v_call: TRBV28; clone_size: -; cdr3_nt: TGTGCCAGCAAACAACAGAGCTCTGGGGCCAACGTCCTGACTTTC; cdr3_aa: CASKQQSSGANVLTF
j_call: TRBJ2-7; d_call: -; v_call: TRBV19; clone_size: few; cdr3_nt: TGTGCCAGTAGTACATCCGGGACAACCTACGAGCAGTACTTC; cdr3_aa: CASSTSGTTYEQYF
j_call: TRBJ1-1; d_call: -; v_call: TRBV7-9; clone_size: -; cdr3_nt: TGTGCCAGCAGCTTAGAGGGCAGGGAAGAGAACACTGAAGCTTTCTTT; cdr3_aa: CASSLEGREENTEAFF
j_call: TRBJ2-3; d_call: TRBD2; v_call: TRBV11-2; clone_size: -; cdr3_nt: TGTGCCAGCAGCTCAACTAGCGGGAGTCCCACAGATACGCAGTATTTT; cdr3_aa: CASSSTSGSPTDTQYF
j_call: TRBJ2-2; d_call: TRBD2; v_call: TRBV24-1; clone_size: -; cdr3_nt: TGTGCCACCAGTGATTCGTGGGGACTAGCGGGAGCCGGGGAGCTGTTTTTT; cdr3_aa: CATSDSWGLAGAGELFF
j_call: TRBJ2-3; d_call: -; v_call: TRBV14; clone_size: -; cdr3_nt: TGTGCCAGCAGCCCGGACTATCGCACAGATACGCAGTATTTT; cdr3_aa: CASSPDYRTDTQYF
j_call: TRBJ2-7; d_call: TRBD2; v_call: TRBV15; clone_size: -; cdr3_nt: TGTGCCACCAGCAGACGAAGCGGGAGGGCTTCCTACGAGCAGTACTTC; cdr3_aa: CATSRRSGRASYEQYF
j_call: TRBJ1-3; d_call: -; v_call: TRBV7-2; clone_size: -; cdr3_nt: TGTGCCAGCAGCCCTGACAGTGTGTTGGGAAACACCATATATTTT; cdr3_aa: CASSPDSVLGNTIYF
j_call: TRBJ2-7; d_call: -; v_call: TRBV28; clone_size: -; cdr3_nt: TGTGCCAGCAGAACAGGGTCGATGGGCAGGGGCCACGAGCAGTACTTC; cdr3_aa: CASRTGSMGRGHEQYF
j_call: TRBJ1-4; d_call: -; v_call: TRBV2; clone_size: -; cdr3_nt: TGTGCCAGCAGACAGCCTTATGCAACTAATGAAAAACTGTTTTTT; cdr3_aa: CASRQPYATNEKLFF
j_call: TRBJ1-3; d_call: -; v_call: TRBV7-9; clone_size: -; cdr3_nt: TGTGCCAGCAGCTCGGACAGCTCCTCTCATGAGTCCGGAAACACCATATATTTT; cdr3_aa: CASSSDSSSHESGNTIYF
j_call: TRBJ2-7; d_call: -; v_call: TRBV2; clone_size: -; cdr3_nt: TGTGCCAGCAGTGAGGGCCAGAGAGACTACGAGCAGTACTTC; cdr3_aa: CASSEGQRDYEQYF
j_call: TRBJ1-2; d_call: TRBD1; v_call: TRBV7-9; clone_size: -; cdr3_nt: TGTGCCAGCAGCCAGAAGGACAGGGGGTACTATGGCTACACCTTC; cdr3_aa: CASSQKDRGYYGYTF
j_call: TRBJ1-2; d_call: -; v_call: TRBV19; clone_size: -; cdr3_nt: TGTGCCAGCCCCGACAGTGTCTATGGCTACACCTTC; cdr3_aa: CASPDSVYGYTF
j_call: TRBJ2-2; d_call: TRBD2; v_call: TRBV10-2; clone_size: -; cdr3_nt: TGCGCCAGCGTGGGAGGGACCGGGGAGCTGTTTTTT; cdr3_aa: CASVGGTGELFF
j_call: TRBJ2-3; d_call: TRBD2; v_call: TRBV19; clone_size: once; cdr3_nt: TGTGCCAGTCGACTAGCGGATGTCACAGATACGCAGTATTTT; cdr3_aa: CASRLADVTDTQYF
j_call: TRBJ1-5; d_call: -; v_call: TRBV19; clone_size: -; cdr3_nt: TGTGCCAGTAGTAACCCCCGGGGGGCTGGGGGTCAGCCCCAGCATTTT; cdr3_aa: CASSNPRGAGGQPQHF
j_call: TRBJ2-1; d_call: TRBD2; v_call: TRBV12-3/TRBV12-4; clone_size: once; cdr3_nt: TGTGCCAGCAGTTTAGGGGGGACTAGGGAGTTCTTC; cdr3_aa: CASSLGGTREFF
j_call: TRBJ1-1; d_call: TRBD1; v_call: TRBV5-1; clone_size: -; cdr3_nt: TGCGCCAGCAGCTTGGCCGGGGGACAGCAGACTGAAGCTTTCTTT; cdr3_aa: CASSLAGGQQTEAFF
j_call: TRBJ2-1; d_call: -; v_call: TRBV9; clone_size: -; cdr3_nt: TGTGCCAGCAGCCCCGATGGAGCGGTATACAATGAGCAGTTCTTC; cdr3_aa: CASSPDGAVYNEQFF
j_call: TRBJ2-5; d_call: TRBD1; v_call: TRBV28; clone_size: -; cdr3_nt: TGTGCCAGCAGTTTGGTGAGGACAGGACCATTGGAGACCCAGTACTTC; cdr3_aa: CASSLVRTGPLETQYF
j_call: TRBJ1-1; d_call: -; v_call: TRBV5-6; clone_size: -; cdr3_nt: TGTGCCAGCAGCTTACGGGAATCGGGCACTGAAGCTTTCTTT; cdr3_aa: CASSLRESGTEAFF
j_call: TRBJ1-6; d_call: -; v_call: TRBV27; clone_size: -; cdr3_nt: TGTGCCAGCGGCGGAACAAGAGGTTCTCCCCTCCACTTT; cdr3_aa: CASGGTRGSPLHF
j_call: TRBJ2-3; d_call: -; v_call: TRBV14; clone_size: -; cdr3_nt: TGTGCCAGCAGCCCTACTAGGACCGGTACAGATACGCAGTATTTT; cdr3_aa: CASSPTRTGTDTQYF
j_call: TRBJ2-1; d_call: TRBD2; v_call: TRBV3-1/TRBV3-2; clone_size: -; cdr3_nt: TGTGCCAGCAGCCAGACGACCCTCAAAGTAGCGGGAGGGCGTGAGGAGCAGTTCTTC; cdr3_aa: CASSQTTLKVAGGREEQFF
j_call: TRBJ2-1; d_call: TRBD2; v_call: TRBV29-1; clone_size: -; cdr3_nt: TGCAGCGTTGAGGGCACTACTAGCGGGAGGTACAATGAGCAGTTCTTC; cdr3_aa: CSVEGTTSGRYNEQFF
j_call: TRBJ2-5; d_call: TRBD1; v_call: TRBV5-1; clone_size: -; cdr3_nt: TGCGCCAGCAGCAAGACAGGGGAAGGCCAAGAGACCCAGTACTTC; cdr3_aa: CASSKTGEGQETQYF
j_call: TRBJ2-2; d_call: TRBD1; v_call: TRBV28; clone_size: -; cdr3_nt: TGTGCCAGCAGCCCGGGACAGGGCCCCGGGGAGCTGTTTTTT; cdr3_aa: CASSPGQGPGELFF
j_call: TRBJ2-7; d_call: -; v_call: TRBV5-4; clone_size: -; cdr3_nt: TGTGCCAGCAGCTTGGAGTTAGCCTACGAGCAGTACTTC; cdr3_aa: CASSLELAYEQYF
j_call: TRBJ2-1; d_call: TRBD1; v_call: TRBV28; clone_size: once; cdr3_nt: TGTGCCAGCAGTTCTCCGGGACAGGGAGACAATGAGCAGTTCTTC; cdr3_aa: CASSSPGQGDNEQFF
j_call: TRBJ2-7; d_call: TRBD1; v_call: TRBV7-9; clone_size: -; cdr3_nt: TGTGCCAGCAGCTTCGGGACAGGGCCCTACGAGCAGTACTTC; cdr3_aa: CASSFGTGPYEQYF
j_call: TRBJ2-1; d_call: TRBD2; v_call: TRBV29-1; clone_size: -; cdr3_nt: TGCAGCGTTGGGGGACTAGCGGGAAGGGATGAGCAGTTCTTC; cdr3_aa: CSVGGLAGRDEQFF
j_call: TRBJ2-7; d_call: TRBD1; v_call: TRBV28; clone_size: -; cdr3_nt: TGTGCCGGCTCCGGGACAGGGGTACGGGAGCAGTACTTC; cdr3_aa: CAGSGTGVREQYF
j_call: TRBJ2-3; d_call: TRBD1; v_call: TRBV15; clone_size: -; cdr3_nt: TGTGCCACCAGCCGGGGGGACAGGGACACAGATACGCAGTATTTT; cdr3_aa: CATSRGDRDTDTQYF
j_call: TRBJ2-3; d_call: -; v_call: TRBV7-9; clone_size: -; cdr3_nt: TGTGCCAGCAGCCTCGGGATCCAAGGCACAGATACGCAGTATTTT; cdr3_aa: CASSLGIQGTDTQYF